This TCR beta chain derives from a study of response to subunit inactivated influenza vaccine. Whole-study findings and limits: It was the authors' suggestion that each seasonal influenza vaccination recruits few new T cells.

This clonotype was found a few times. Its antigen is undetermined. TCRdb re-derived calls from the RT-PCR reads in MiXCR, one entry per CDR3 protein. In the table there are 150,000 to 200,000 distinct CDR3 sequences, 9.5% to 12% of which are singletons. The ends were cut back, 2 bases at V and 1 base at J, with 9 bases in the middle. Germline V gene data show CDR1 as MGHDK and CDR2 as SYGVNS. There are 14 residues in the CDR3. The chain links TRBV25-1 to TRBJ2-7; D might be TRBD1 (6 bases). Sample: CD8+ T cells sorted from PBMCs, taken around 25 months after vaccination. The clonotype comes from a man aged 45-69 years who received an inactivated influenza vaccine. For the CDR3, the DNA is TGTGCCAGCAGTGAAACAGGGATATCCTACGAGCAGTACTTC. Its translation: CASSETGISYEQYF.